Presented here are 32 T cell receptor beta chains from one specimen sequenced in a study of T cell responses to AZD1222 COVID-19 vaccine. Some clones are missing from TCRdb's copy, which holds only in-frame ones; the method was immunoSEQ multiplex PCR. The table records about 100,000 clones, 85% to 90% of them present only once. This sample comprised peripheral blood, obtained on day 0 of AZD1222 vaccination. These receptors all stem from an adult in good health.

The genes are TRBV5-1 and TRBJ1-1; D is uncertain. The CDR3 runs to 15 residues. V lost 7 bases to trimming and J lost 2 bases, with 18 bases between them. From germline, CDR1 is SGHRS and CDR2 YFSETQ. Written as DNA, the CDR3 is TGCGCCAGCGCTCAATCGGAAGGATCTAACACTGAAGCTTTCTTT. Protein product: CASAQSEGSNTEAFF.

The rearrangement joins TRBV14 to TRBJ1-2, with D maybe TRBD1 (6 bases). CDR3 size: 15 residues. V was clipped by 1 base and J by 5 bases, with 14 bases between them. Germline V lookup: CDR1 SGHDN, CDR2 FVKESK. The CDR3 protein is CASSQGIARGYGYTF. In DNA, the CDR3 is TGTGCCAGCAGCCAAGGTATTGCCAGGGGATATGGCTACACCTTC.

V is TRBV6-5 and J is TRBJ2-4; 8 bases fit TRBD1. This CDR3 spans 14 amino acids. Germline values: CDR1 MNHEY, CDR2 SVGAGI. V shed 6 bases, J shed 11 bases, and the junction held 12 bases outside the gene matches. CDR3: CASSNGQGGRLQYF. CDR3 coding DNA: TGTGCCAGCAGCAATGGACAGGGCGGACGACTTCAGTACTTC.

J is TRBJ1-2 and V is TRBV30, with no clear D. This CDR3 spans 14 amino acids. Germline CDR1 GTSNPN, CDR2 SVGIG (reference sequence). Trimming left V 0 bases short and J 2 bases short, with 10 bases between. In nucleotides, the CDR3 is TGTGCCTGGAGTGTGGGCCACTCCAACTATGGCTACACCTTC. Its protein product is CAWSVGHSNYGYTF.

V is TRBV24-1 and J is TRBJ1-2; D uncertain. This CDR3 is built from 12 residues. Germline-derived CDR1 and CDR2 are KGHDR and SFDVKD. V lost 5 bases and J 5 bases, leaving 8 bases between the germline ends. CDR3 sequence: CATSGRDYGYTF. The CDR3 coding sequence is TGTGCCACCAGTGGACGGGATTATGGCTACACCTTC.

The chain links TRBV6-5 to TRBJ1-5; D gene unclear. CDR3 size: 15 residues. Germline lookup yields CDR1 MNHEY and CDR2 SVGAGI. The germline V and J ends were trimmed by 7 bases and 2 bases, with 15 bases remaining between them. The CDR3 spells CASTSVRSGNQPQHF. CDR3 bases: TGTGCCAGCACCTCCGTGAGGTCGGGCAATCAGCCCCAGCATTTT.

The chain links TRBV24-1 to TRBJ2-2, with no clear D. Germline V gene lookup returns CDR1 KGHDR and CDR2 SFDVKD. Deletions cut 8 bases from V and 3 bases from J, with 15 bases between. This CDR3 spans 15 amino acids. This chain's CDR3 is CATIASGPYTGELFF. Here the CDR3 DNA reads TGTGCCACCATTGCTTCGGGTCCTTACACCGGGGAGCTGTTTTTT.

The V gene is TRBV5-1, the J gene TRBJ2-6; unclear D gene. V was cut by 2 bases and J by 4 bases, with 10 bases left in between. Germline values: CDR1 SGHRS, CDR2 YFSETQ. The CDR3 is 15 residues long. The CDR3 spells CASSLSVPGANVLTF. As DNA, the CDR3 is TGCGCCAGCAGCTTATCGGTGCCCGGGGCCAACGTCCTGACTTTC.

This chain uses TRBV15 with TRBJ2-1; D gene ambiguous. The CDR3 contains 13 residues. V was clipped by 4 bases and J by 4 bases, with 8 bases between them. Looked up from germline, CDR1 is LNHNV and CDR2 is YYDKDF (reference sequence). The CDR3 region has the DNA TGTGCCACCAGCATTGGCAGGTACAATGAGCAGTTCTTC. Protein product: CATSIGRYNEQFF.

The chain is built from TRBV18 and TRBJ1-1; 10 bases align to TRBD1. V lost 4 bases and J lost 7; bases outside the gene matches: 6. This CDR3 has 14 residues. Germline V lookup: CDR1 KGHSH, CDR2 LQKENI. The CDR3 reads CASSRRDRGVEAFF. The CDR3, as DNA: TGTGCCAGCTCACGCCGGGACAGGGGCGTTGAAGCTTTCTTT.

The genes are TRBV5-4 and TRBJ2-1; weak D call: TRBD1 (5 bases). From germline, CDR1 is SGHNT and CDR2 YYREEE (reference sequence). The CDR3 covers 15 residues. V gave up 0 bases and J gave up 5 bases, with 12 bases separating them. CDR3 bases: TGTGCCAGCAGCTTGGGGCAGGGTATGGACAATGAGCAGTTCTTC. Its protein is CASSLGQGMDNEQFF.

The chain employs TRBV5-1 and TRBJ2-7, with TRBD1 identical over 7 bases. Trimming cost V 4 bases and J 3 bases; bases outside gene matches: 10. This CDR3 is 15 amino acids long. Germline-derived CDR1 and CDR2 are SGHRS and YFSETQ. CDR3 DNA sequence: TGCGCCAGCAGCCTCGACTGGGACAGAGTCTACGAGCAGTACTTC. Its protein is CASSLDWDRVYEQYF.

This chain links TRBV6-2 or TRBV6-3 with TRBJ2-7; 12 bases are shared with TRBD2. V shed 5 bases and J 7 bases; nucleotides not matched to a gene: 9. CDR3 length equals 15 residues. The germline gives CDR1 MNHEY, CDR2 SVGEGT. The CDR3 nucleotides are TGTGCCAGCAGTCCACGGCTAGCGGGAGGGGGAGAGCAGTACTTC. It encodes CASSPRLAGGGEQYF.

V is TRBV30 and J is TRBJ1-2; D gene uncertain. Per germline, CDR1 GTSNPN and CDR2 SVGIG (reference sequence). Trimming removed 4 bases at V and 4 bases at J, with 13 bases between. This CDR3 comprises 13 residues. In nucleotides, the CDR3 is TGTGCCTGGACCGTTGGCGGTTTCTATGGCTACACCTTC. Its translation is CAWTVGGFYGYTF.

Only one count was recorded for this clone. This CDR3 reads CATTPGRRSGANVLTF. The CDR3 bases are TGTGCCACCACCCCCGGCAGGCGCTCTGGGGCCAACGTCCTGACTTTC. V is TRBV19 and J is TRBJ2-6; D not resolved. With 10 bases removed from V and 0 bases from J, the gap between germline ends came to 16 bases. CDR1 LNHDA and CDR2 SQIVND come from the germline V gene (reference sequence). The CDR3 loop spans 16 amino acids. Full variable domain (rest looked up from reference TRBV19 and TRBJ2-6): DGGITQSPKYLFRKEGQNVTLSCEQNLNHDAMYWYRQDPGQGLRLIYYSQIVNDFQKGDIAEGYSVSREKKESFPLTVTSAQKNPTAFYLCATTPGRRSGANVLTFGAGSRLTVL.

CDR3 amino acids: CASSSLKEAFF. The CDR3 nucleotides are TGTGCCAGTAGTAGTTTGAAGGAAGCTTTCTTT. The chain joins TRBV19 to TRBJ1-1; D uncertain. Between the trimmed V and J ends, which lost 4 bases and 8 bases, there was a span of 8 bases. The CDR3 contains 11 residues. Germline V gene data show CDR1 as LNHDA and CDR2 as SQIVND (reference sequence).

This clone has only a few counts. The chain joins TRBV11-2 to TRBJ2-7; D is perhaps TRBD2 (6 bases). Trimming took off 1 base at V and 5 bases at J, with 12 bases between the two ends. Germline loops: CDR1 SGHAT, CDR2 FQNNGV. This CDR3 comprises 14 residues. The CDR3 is CASSLGLVGDEQYF. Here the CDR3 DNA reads TGTGCCAGCAGCTTAGGACTAGTCGGCGACGAGCAGTACTTC. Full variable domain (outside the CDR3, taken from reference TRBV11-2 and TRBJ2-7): EAGVAQSPRYKIIEKRQSVAFWCNPISGHATLYWYQQILGQGPKLLIQFQNNGVVDDSQLPKDRFSAERLKGVDSTLKIQPAKLEDSAVYLCASSLGLVGDEQYFGPGTRLTVT.

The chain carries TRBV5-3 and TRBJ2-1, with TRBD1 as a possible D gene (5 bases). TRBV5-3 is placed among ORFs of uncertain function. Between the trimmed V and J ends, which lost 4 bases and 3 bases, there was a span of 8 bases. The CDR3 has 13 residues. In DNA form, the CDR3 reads TGTGCCAGAAGCCATAGGGGCTACAATGAGCAGTTCTTC. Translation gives CARSHRGYNEQFF.

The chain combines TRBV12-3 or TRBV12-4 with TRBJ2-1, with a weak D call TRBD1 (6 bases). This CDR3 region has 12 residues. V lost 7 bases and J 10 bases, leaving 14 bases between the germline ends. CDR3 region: CASTEGGREQFF. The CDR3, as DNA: TGTGCCAGCACCGAAGGGGGAAGGGAGCAGTTCTTC.

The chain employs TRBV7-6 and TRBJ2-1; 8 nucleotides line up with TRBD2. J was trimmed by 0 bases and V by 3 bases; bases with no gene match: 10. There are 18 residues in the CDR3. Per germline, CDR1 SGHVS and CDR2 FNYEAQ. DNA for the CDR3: TGTGCCAGCAGCTTGGGTTATAGCGGGAACCCCTCCTACAATGAGCAGTTCTTC. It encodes CASSLGYSGNPSYNEQFF.

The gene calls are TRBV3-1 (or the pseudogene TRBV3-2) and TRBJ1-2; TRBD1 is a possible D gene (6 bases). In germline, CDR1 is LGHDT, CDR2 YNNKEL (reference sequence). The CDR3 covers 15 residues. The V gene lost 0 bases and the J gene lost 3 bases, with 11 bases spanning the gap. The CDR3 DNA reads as TGTGCCAGCAGCCAAGAGACAGGCGTCGACTATGGCTACACCTTC. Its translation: CASSQETGVDYGYTF.

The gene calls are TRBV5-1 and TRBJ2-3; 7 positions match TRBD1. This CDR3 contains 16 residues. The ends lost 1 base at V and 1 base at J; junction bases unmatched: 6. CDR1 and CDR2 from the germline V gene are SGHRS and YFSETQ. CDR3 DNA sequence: TGCGCCAGCAGCTTGACAGGGGTCGAGGGCACAGATACGCAGTATTTT. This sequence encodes CASSLTGVEGTDTQYF.

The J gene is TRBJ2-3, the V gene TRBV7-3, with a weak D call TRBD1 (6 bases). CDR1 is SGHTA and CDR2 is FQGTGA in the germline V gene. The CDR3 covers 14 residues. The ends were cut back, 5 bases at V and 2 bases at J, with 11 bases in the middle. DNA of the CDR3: TGTGCCAGCAGCCCGCAGGGGATCACAGATACGCAGTATTTT. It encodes CASSPQGITDTQYF.

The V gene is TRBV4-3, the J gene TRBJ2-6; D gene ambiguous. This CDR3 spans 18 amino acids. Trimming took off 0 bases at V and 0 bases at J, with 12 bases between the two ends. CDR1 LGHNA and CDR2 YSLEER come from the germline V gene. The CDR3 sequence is CASSQERTDLSGANVLTF. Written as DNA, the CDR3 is TGCGCCAGCAGCCAAGAACGAACGGACCTCTCTGGGGCCAACGTCCTGACTTTC.

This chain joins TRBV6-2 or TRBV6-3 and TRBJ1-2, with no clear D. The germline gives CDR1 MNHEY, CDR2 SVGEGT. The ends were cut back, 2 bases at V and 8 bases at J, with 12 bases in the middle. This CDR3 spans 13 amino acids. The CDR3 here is CASSYTPGRGYTF. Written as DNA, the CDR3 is TGTGCCAGCAGTTACACCCCTGGACGGGGCTACACCTTC.

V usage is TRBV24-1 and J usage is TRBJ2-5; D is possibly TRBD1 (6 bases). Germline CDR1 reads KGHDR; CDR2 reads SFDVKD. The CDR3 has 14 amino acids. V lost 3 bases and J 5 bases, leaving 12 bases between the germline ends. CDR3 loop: CATSDSRGSETQYF. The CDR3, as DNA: TGTGCCACCAGTGATAGCAGGGGATCGGAGACCCAGTACTTC.

CDR3 sequence: CASSLSTSGNTGELFF. The CDR3 coding sequence is TGTGCCAGCAGCCTTAGTACTAGCGGGAACACCGGGGAGCTGTTTTTT. V is TRBV6-2 or TRBV6-3 and J is TRBJ2-2; 8 bases align to TRBD2. Germline CDR1 is MNHEY and CDR2 is SVGEGT. CDR3 length equals 16 residues. Unmatched junction bases numbered 7, after V lost 6 bases and J lost 1 base.

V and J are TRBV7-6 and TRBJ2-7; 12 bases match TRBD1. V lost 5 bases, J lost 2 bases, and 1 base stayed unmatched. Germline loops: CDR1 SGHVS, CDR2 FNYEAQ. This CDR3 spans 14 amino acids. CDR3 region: CASSRDRGPYEQYF. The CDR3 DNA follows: TGTGCCAGCAGCCGGGACAGGGGGCCCTACGAGCAGTACTTC.

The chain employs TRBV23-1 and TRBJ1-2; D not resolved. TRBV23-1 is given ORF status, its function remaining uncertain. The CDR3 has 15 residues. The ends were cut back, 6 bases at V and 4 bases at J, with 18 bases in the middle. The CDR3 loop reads CASSEVPSSFYGYTF. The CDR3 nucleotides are TGCGCCAGCAGCGAGGTCCCTTCTAGTTTCTATGGCTACACCTTC.

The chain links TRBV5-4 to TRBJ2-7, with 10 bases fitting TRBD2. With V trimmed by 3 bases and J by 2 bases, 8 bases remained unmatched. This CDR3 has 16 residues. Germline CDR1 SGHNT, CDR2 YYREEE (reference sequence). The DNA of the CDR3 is TGTGCCAGCAGCTCCCCAGCGGGAGGGCTCGCCTACGAGCAGTACTTC. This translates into CASSSPAGGLAYEQYF.

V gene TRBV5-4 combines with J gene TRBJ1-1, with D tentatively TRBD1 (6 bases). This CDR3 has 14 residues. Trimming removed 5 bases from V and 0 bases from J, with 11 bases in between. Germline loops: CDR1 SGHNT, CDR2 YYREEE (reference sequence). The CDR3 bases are TGTGCCAGCAGGAGGACAGATGTGAACACTGAAGCTTTCTTT. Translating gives CASRRTDVNTEAFF.

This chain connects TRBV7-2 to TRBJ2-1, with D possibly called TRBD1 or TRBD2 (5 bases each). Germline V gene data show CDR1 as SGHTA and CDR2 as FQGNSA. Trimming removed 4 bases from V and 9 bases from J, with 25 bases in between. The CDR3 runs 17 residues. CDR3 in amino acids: CASSSGPGKGKQREQFF. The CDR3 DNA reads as TGTGCCAGCAGCTCCGGTCCGGGAAAGGGGAAGCAACGTGAGCAGTTCTTC.